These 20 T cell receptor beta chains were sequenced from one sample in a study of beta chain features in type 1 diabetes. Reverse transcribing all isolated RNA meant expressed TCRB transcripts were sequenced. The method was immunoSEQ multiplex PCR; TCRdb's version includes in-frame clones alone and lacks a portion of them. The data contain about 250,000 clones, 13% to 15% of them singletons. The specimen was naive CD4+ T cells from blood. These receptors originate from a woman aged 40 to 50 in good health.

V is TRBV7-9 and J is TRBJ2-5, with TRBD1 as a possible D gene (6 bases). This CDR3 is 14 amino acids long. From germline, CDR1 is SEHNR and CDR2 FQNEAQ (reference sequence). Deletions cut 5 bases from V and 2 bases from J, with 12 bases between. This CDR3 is CASSPGQYQETQYF. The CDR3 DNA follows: TGTGCCAGCAGCCCTGGACAGTATCAAGAGACCCAGTACTTC.

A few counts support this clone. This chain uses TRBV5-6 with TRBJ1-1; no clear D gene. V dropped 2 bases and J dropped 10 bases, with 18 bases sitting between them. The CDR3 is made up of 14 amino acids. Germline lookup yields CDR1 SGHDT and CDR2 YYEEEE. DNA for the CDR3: TGTGCCAGCAGCTTATCGGGTCCTCTCGGGGTAGCTTTCTTT. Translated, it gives CASSLSGPLGVAFF. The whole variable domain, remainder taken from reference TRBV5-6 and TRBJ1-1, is DAGVTQSPTHLIKTRGQQVTLRCSPKSGHDTVSWYQQALGQGPQFIFQYYEEEERQRGNFPDRFSGHQFPNYSSELNVNALLLGDSALYLCASSLSGPLGVAFFGQGTRLTVV.

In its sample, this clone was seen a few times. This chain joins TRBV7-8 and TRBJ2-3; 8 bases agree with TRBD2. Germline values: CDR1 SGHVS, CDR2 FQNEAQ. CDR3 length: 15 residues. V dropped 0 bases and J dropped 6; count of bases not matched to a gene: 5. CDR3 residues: CASSLARGAADTQYF. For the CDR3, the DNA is TGTGCCAGCAGCTTAGCGCGGGGGGCGGCCGATACGCAGTATTTT.

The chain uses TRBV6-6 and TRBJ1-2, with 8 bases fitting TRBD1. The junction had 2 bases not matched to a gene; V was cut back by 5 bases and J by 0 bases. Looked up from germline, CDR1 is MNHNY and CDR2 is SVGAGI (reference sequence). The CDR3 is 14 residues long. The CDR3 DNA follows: TGTGCCAGCAGTCAGGACAGGGCTAACTATGGCTACACCTTC. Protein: CASSQDRANYGYTF.

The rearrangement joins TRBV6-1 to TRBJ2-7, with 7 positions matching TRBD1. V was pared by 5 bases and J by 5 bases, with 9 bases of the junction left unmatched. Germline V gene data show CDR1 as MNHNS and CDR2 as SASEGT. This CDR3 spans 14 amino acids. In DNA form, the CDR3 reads TGTGCCAGCAGTCACAGGGGCCAGTCCGACGAGCAGTACTTC. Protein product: CASSHRGQSDEQYF.

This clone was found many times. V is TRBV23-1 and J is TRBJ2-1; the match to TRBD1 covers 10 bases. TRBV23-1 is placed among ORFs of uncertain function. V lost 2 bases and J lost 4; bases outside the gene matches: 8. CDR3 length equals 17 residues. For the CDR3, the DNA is TGCGCCAGCAGTCAACCAAACCGGGACAGGGGTTACAATGAGCAGTTCTTC. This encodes CASSQPNRDRGYNEQFF.

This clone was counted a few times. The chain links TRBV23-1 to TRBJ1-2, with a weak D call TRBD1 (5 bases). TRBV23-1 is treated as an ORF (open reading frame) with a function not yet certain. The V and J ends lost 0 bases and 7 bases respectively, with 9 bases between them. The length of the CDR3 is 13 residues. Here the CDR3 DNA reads TGCGCCAGCAGTCAATCGGGGGGTTTTGGCTACACCTTC. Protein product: CASSQSGGFGYTF.

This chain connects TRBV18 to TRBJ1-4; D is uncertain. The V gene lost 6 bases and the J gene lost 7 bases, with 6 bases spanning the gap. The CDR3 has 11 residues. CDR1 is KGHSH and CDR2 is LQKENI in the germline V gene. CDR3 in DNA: TGTGCCAGCTCCTACCGTGAAAAACTGTTTTTT. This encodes CASSYREKLFF.

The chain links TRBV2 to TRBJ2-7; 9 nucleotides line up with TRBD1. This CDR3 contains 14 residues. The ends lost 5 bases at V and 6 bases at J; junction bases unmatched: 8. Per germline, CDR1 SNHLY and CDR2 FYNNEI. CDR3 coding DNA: TGTGCCAGCAGTAAACCGGGACAGGGCCGCGAGCAGTACTTC. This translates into CASSKPGQGREQYF.

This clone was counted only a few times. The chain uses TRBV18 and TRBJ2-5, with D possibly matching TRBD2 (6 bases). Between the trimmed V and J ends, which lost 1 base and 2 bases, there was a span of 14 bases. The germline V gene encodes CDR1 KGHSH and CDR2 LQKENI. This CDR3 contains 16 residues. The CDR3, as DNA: TGTGCCAGCTCACCACTGGGGGGAGATCGGCAAGAGACCCAGTACTTC. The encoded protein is CASSPLGGDRQETQYF.

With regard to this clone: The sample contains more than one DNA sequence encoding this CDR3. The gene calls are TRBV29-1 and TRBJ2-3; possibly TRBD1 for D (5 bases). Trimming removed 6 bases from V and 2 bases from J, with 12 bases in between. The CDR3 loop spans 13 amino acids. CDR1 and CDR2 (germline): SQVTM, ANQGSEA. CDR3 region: CSVRGQNTDTQYF. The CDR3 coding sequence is TGCAGCGTACGCGGACAAAACACAGATACGCAGTATTTT.

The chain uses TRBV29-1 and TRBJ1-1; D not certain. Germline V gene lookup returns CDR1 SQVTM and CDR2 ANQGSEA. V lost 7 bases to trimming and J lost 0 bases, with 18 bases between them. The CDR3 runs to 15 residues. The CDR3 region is CSAKGRASLNTEAFF. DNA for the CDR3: TGCAGCGCCAAAGGGCGGGCCTCCTTGAACACTGAAGCTTTCTTT.

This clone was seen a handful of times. The CDR3 loop reads CASSPLREGEETQYF. The CDR3 coding sequence is TGTGCCAGCAGCCCCCTTCGGGAGGGGGAAGAGACCCAGTACTTC. The chain recombines TRBV14 with TRBJ2-5, with 8 nucleotides matching TRBD2. The V and J ends lost 4 bases and 3 bases, in that order; junction bases with no gene match: 7. The CDR3 consists of 15 residues. CDR1 is SGHDN, CDR2 FVKESK, per germline.

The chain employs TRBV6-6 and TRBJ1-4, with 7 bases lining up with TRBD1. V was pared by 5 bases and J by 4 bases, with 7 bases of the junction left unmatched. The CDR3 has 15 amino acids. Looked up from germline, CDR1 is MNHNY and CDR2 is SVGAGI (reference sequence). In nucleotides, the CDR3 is TGTGCCAGCAGTCCCGGACAGGTCCTTAATGAAAAACTGTTTTTT. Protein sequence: CASSPGQVLNEKLFF.

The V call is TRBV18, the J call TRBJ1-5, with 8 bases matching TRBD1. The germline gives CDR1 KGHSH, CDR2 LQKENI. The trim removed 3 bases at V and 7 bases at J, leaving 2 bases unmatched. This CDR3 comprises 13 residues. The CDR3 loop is CASSPDREQPQHF. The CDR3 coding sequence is TGTGCCAGCTCACCGGACAGGGAACAGCCCCAGCATTTT.

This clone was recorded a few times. The CDR3: CASSSFLLGEQFF. The CDR3 DNA follows: TGTGCCAGCAGCTCTTTCCTCCTCGGGGAGCAGTTCTTC. The chain links TRBV7-9 to TRBJ2-1; the D is unclear. V gave up 4 bases and J gave up 10 bases, with 14 bases separating them. CDR3 length: 13 amino acids. Germline V gene data show CDR1 as SEHNR and CDR2 as FQNEAQ (reference sequence). Supplemented by reference TRBV7-9 and TRBJ2-1, the full variable domain reads DTGVSQNPRHKITKRGQNVTFRCDPISEHNRLYWYRQTLGQGPEFLTYFQNEAQLEKSRLLSDRFSAERPKGSFSTLEIQRTEQGDSAMYLCASSSFLLGEQFFGPGTRLTVL.

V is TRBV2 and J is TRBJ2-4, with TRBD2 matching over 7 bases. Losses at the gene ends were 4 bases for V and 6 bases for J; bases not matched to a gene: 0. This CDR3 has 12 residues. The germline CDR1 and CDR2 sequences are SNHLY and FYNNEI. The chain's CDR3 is CASSGEGNIQYF. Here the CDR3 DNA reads TGTGCCAGCAGTGGGGAGGGAAACATTCAGTACTTC.

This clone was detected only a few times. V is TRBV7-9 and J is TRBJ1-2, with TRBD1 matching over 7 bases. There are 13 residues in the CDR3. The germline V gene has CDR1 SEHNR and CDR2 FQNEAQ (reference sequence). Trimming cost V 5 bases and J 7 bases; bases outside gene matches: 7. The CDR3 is CASSPDRLRGYTF. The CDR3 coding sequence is TGTGCCAGCAGCCCGGACAGGCTGCGTGGCTACACCTTC.

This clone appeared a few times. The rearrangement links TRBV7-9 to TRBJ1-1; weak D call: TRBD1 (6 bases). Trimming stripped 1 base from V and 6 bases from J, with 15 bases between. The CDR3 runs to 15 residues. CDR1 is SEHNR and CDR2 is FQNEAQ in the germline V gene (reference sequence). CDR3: CASSLGWKGDPEAFF. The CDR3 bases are TGTGCCAGCAGCTTAGGGTGGAAGGGGGACCCTGAAGCTTTCTTT.

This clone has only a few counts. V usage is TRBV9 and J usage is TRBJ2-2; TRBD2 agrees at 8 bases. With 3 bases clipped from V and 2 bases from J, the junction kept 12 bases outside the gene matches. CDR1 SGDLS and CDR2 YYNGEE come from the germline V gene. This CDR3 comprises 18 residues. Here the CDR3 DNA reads TGTGCCAGCAGCGAGTCCCCTAGCGGGTTACTAAACACCGGGGAGCTGTTTTTT. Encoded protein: CASSESPSGLLNTGELFF.